These 25 T cell receptor beta chains were sequenced from one sample in a study of monozygotic twins with inflammatory bowel disease. From its re-call of the 5' RACE reads, TCRdb lists each CDR3 protein once, without DNA. The sample table includes fewer than 110,000 distinct CDR3 sequences. The material sequenced was blood. The receptor source for this set is a human donor with ulcerative colitis or Crohn's disease, or a healthy co-twin of an affected twin (not recorded which).

CDR3 in amino acids: CSARDRDRGYSPLHF. V is TRBV20-1 and J is TRBJ1-6; the TCRdb call, TRBD1, lacks DNA for checking. This CDR3 has 15 amino acids. The germline CDR1 and CDR2 sequences are DFQATT and SNEGSKA (reference sequence).

The chain recombines TRBV28 with TRBJ1-6; TCRdb proposes TRBD1, but this gene call is untestable without DNA. The germline CDR1 and CDR2 sequences are MDHEN and SYDVKM. The CDR3 is 14 amino acids. CDR3 amino acids: CASRSTGKPSPLHF.

V usage is TRBV7-2 and J usage is TRBJ2-7; there is no DNA to check the TCRdb D call of TRBD1. Germline loops: CDR1 SGHTA, CDR2 FQGNSA. The CDR3 runs to 11 residues. CDR3 amino acids: CATLGGYEQYF.

The V and J genes are TRBV24-1 and TRBJ2-5; with no DNA, the TCRdb D assignment of TRBD1 cannot be verified. The CDR3 length is 15 residues. Germline V gene data show CDR1 as KGHDR and CDR2 as SFDVKD. The CDR3 reads CATSDHERDSETQYF.

This CDR3 is CATSDPLGGSGGYTF. The chain uses TRBV24-1 and TRBJ1-2; TCRdb lists TRBD1, though no DNA is available to test this call. Germline assignment: CDR1 KGHDR and CDR2 SFDVKD. The CDR3 is 15 amino acids.

This chain joins TRBV7-2 and TRBJ1-6. The CDR3 is made up of 16 amino acids. Germline V gene sequence: CDR1 SGHTA, CDR2 FQGNSA. CDR3 in amino acids: CASSGLRADLYAPLHF.

The V call is TRBV7-2, the J call TRBJ2-1; lacking DNA, the TRBD1 call made by TCRdb goes unchecked. Germline loops: CDR1 SGHTA, CDR2 FQGNSA. The CDR3 runs 16 residues. The CDR3 here is CASSPGVTGWTNEQFF.

V gene TRBV12-3 or TRBV12-4 combines with J gene TRBJ1-1. There are 14 residues in the CDR3. CDR3 amino acids: CASSPASMNTEAFF.

The J gene is TRBJ2-7, the V gene TRBV7-9; the TRBD2 assignment by TCRdb is unverifiable without DNA. The V gene's germline CDR1 is SEHNR and CDR2 FQNEAQ (reference sequence). This CDR3 has 16 residues. CDR3 sequence reads: CASSSGRGASSYEQYF.

This chain uses TRBV5-4 with TRBJ2-7. The CDR3 extends over 14 amino acids. The germline V gene has CDR1 SGHNT and CDR2 YYREEE (reference sequence). This chain's CDR3 is CASSLWLASYEQYF.

J is TRBJ1-1 and V is TRBV6-1. Germline V gene data show CDR1 as MNHNS and CDR2 as SASEGT. This CDR3 contains 16 residues. The CDR3 spells CASRDRAWAWNTEAFF.

The rearrangement uses TRBV28 and TRBJ2-7. Germline CDR1 and CDR2: MDHEN and SYDVKM. This CDR3 has 14 residues. This chain's CDR3 is CASSFSGIPHEQYF.

CDR3 loop: CASSHRGYNEQFF. J is TRBJ2-1 and V is TRBV7-8. The germline gives CDR1 SGHVS, CDR2 FQNEAQ. This CDR3 is built from 13 residues. The entire variable domain, with the rest obtained from reference TRBV7-8 and TRBJ2-1, is as follows: GAGVSQSPRYKVAKRGQDVALRCDPISGHVSLFWYQQALGQGPEFLTYFQNEAQLDKSGLPSDRFFAERPEGSVSTLKIQRTQQEDSAVYLCASSHRGYNEQFFGPGTRLTVL.

The genes are TRBV6-6 and TRBJ1-1. This CDR3 is built from 13 residues. Germline values: CDR1 MNHNY, CDR2 SVGAGI (reference sequence). This CDR3 reads CASSSSAGVLAFF.

The chain carries TRBV11-2 and TRBJ2-1; TCRdb gives TRBD2 as the D gene, but with no DNA this cannot be confirmed. CDR1 and CDR2 from the germline V gene are SGHAT and FQNNGV. CDR3 length: 15 residues. This CDR3 reads CASSPQGGLAALGFF.

This chain links TRBV11-2 with TRBJ2-5; TCRdb's assignment of TRBD1 cannot be checked, as there is no DNA. The CDR3 extends over 15 amino acids. The germline V gene has CDR1 SGHAT and CDR2 FQNNGV. CDR3 protein: CASSFAPTESETQYF. Drawing the rest from reference TRBV11-2 and TRBJ2-5, the complete variable domain is EAGVAQSPRYKIIEKRQSVAFWCNPISGHATLYWYQQILGQGPKLLIQFQNNGVVDDSQLPKDRFSAERLKGVDSTLKIQPAKLEDSAVYLCASSFAPTESETQYFGPGTRLLVL.

This rearrangement joins TRBV13 to TRBJ2-1; as DNA is missing, the TRBD2 call by TCRdb cannot be tested. Germline assignment: CDR1 PRHDT and CDR2 FYEKMQ (reference sequence). CDR3 length equals 16 residues. CDR3 protein: CASSTISGSSYNEQFF.

The chain joins TRBV12-3 or TRBV12-4 to TRBJ2-2; TCRdb's D call of TRBD2 is untestable without DNA. This CDR3 is 15 amino acids long. CDR3 sequence: CASSQILGQAGELFF.

The chain joins TRBV3-1 to TRBJ2-1. This CDR3 has 16 amino acids. Germline V gives CDR1 LGHDT, CDR2 YNNKEL (reference sequence). CDR3: CASSPVLTQKSNEQFF.

This sequence joins TRBV7-2 and TRBJ2-5; lacking DNA, the TRBD2 call made by TCRdb goes unchecked. Germline V gene lookup returns CDR1 SGHTA and CDR2 FQGNSA. The CDR3 covers 16 residues. The CDR3 loop is CASSLVLTGLQETQYF.

The gene calls are TRBV20-1 and TRBJ2-2; there is no DNA to check the TCRdb D call of TRBD1. The length of the CDR3 is 15 residues. Germline CDR1 is DFQATT and CDR2 is SNEGSKA (reference sequence). The CDR3 region is CSARVRGVNTGELFF.

This CDR3 is CASSSNKAGGDNSPLHF. The chain couples TRBV5-6 to TRBJ1-6; TCRdb lists TRBD1, though no DNA is available to test this call. This CDR3 region has 17 residues. CDR1 is SGHDT and CDR2 is YYEEEE in the germline V gene. Supplemented by reference TRBV5-6 and TRBJ1-6, the full variable domain reads DAGVTQSPTHLIKTRGQQVTLRCSPKSGHDTVSWYQQALGQGPQFIFQYYEEEERQRGNFPDRFSGHQFPNYSSELNVNALLLGDSALYLCASSSNKAGGDNSPLHFGNGTRLTVT.

This rearrangement joins TRBV23-1 to TRBJ2-7; with no DNA, the TCRdb D assignment of TRBD2 cannot be verified. TRBV23-1 is recorded as an ORF, its role being uncertain. The CDR3 consists of 13 residues. The CDR3: CASSPQRNYEQYF.

The rearrangement links TRBV5-6 to TRBJ2-4; as DNA is missing, the TRBD1 call by TCRdb cannot be tested. Germline CDR1 reads SGHDT; CDR2 reads YYEEEE. The CDR3 contains 12 residues. The CDR3 sequence is CASSRDRVLECF.

The chain joins TRBV7-2 to TRBJ1-4; without DNA, the TCRdb call of TRBD1 cannot be checked. Germline V gene sequence: CDR1 SGHTA, CDR2 FQGNSA. The CDR3 extends over 13 amino acids. This chain's CDR3 is CASSLGAVEKLFF.